This T cell receptor (beta chain) was sequenced for a study of brain metastases from non-small cell lung cancer. Method: immunoSEQ multiplex PCR; TCRdb's copy keeps in-frame clones and lacks some. This table has fewer than 2,000 clones, 90% to 95% appearing once. General observations from the study: Paired brain metastases and primary tumors largely shared TCR repertoires. Fewer infiltrating T cells were found in brain metastases than primaries.

A remark on this clone: Its matching antigen is unknown.

The junction had 2 bases not matched to a gene; V was cut back by 3 bases and J by 8 bases. The CDR3 runs to 12 residues. CDR1 is SGHAT and CDR2 is FQNNGV in the germline V gene. The TCR sequence derives from a donor at least 40 years old with non-small cell lung cancer. The specimen was tissue from a brain metastasis. The V call is TRBV11-2, the J call TRBJ1-1, with TRBD1 identical over 8 bases. The CDR3: CASSFWTGEAFF. The CDR3 DNA is TGTGCCAGCAGCTTTTGGACAGGGGAAGCTTTCTTT.